This T cell receptor (beta chain) was observed in a study of molecular identifiers for immune sequencing clone quantification. Libraries for naive CD8 T cells, which were made from about 19,000 to 1,100,000 sorted cells, drew on 10%, 30% or 50% of the RNA. Previously described methods and listed TCR primers produced bulk TCR libraries. TCRdb recomputed calls from the PCR reads with MiXCR, one row per CDR3 protein. The sample yields about 640,000 distinct CDR3 sequences, just under 20% seen once. The CDR3 extends over 13 amino acids. From germline, CDR1 is MNHEY and CDR2 SVGAGI. A remark on this clonotype: A much larger clonotype is one base distant, so this may be a read error.

The sample taken for sequencing was naive CD8+ T cells from blood, with Jurkat cell RNA spiked in. Subset meaning: FACS-sorted CD8+CD4-CCR7+CD45RA+ naive T cells. This TCR came from a human donor in good health. Some libraries in this study had Jurkat cell RNA spiked in. This sequence joins TRBV6-5 and TRBJ1-2; D is unresolved. CDR3 nucleotide sequence: TGTGCCAGCGGTTACGACGGACCCTATGGCTACACCTTC. Translation: CASGYDGPYGYTF.